The sequence of this TCR beta chain was determined in a study of blood T cell repertoires in COVID-19. Across the whole study: Whether acute or convalescent, the COVID-19 samples came from the United States, Italy and Spain.

V lost 1 base and J 0 bases, leaving 4 bases between the germline ends. The CDR3 is 14 amino acids. Per germline, CDR1 SGHRS and CDR2 YFSETQ. Per the authors' pipeline: It was from reference gene primer amplification that nucleated cell counts were estimated. The assay was immunoSEQ multiplex PCR, and TCRdb's table has in-frame clones only and misses some. V and J calls and clone size follow that table, whereas D and trimming were derived from the DNA. This sample has tens of thousands of clones; around nine tenths occur once, and the top ten carry 4.5% to 5.5%. This chain links TRBV5-1 with TRBJ1-4; D unclear. The sample comprised peripheral blood. The source is a man between 45 and 60 years old with active or convalescent COVID-19. As DNA, the CDR3 is TGCGCCAGCAGCTTGTCCGCAACTAATGAAAAACTGTTTTTT. It specifies CASSLSATNEKLFF.